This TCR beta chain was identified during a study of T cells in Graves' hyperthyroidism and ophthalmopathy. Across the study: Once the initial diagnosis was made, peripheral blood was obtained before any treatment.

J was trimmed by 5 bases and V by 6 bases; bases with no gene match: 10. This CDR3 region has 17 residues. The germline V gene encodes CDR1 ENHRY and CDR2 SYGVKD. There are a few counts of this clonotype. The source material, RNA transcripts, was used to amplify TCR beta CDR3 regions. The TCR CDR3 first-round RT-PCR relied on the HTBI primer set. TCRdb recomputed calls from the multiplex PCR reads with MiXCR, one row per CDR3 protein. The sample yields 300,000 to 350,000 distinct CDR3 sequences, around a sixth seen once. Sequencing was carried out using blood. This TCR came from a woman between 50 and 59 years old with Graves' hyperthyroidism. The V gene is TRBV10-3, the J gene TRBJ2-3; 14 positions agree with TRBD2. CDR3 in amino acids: CAIRGTSGGQVVDTQYF. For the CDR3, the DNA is TGTGCCATCAGAGGGACTAGCGGGGGCCAAGTTGTAGATACGCAGTATTTT.